This TCR beta chain was retrieved from a study of cytotoxic CD8 clonotypes in ibrutinib-treated CLL. Study in general: Samples averaged approximately 260,000 productive templates and approximately 100,000 productive rearrangements. Study findings and constraints: Relative to age-matched healthy donors, clonality at baseline was higher, and it tracked circulating CD8+ T-cell counts. Once treatment began, public clonotypes, which were uncommon, contracted or stayed stable.

Germline V lookup: CDR1 GTSNPN, CDR2 SVGIG (reference sequence). The V and J ends lost 3 bases and 0 bases, in that order; junction bases with no gene match: 8. The CDR3 is 17 amino acids. Investigators sourced 1.5 to 2 micrograms of genomic DNA from cryopreserved PBMCs for TCR beta libraries. Note on this clone: The antigen remains unidentified.

Generated by immunoSEQ multiplex PCR, the TCRdb table keeps only in-frame clones and is missing some. The data contain fewer than 75,000 clones, about 65% of them singletons. The chain recombines TRBV30 with TRBJ2-3, with 11 bases that match TRBD2. The clonotype was recovered from a human donor with chronic lymphocytic leukemia. The material sequenced was PBMCs, taken after 12 months of ibrutinib treatment. CDR3 in amino acids: CAWSPTSGMGSTDTQYF. CDR3 nucleotide sequence: TGTGCCTGGAGCCCGACTAGCGGGATGGGCAGCACAGATACGCAGTATTTT.